Below are 21 T cell receptor beta chains sequenced from a single sample in a study of cytomegalovirus exposure and HLA in healthy donors. The data were produced by immunoSEQ multiplex PCR, yet TCRdb's version contains in-frame clones alone and is incomplete. The table shows about 57,000 clones, with approximately 88% occurring only once. Input material: PBMCs. These receptors all stem from a woman aged 18-29 years in good health and CMV-seronegative.

This chain links TRBV4-2 with TRBJ2-1, with a weak D call TRBD2 (5 bases). Germline lookup yields CDR1 LGHNA and CDR2 YNFKEQ. This CDR3 is 17 amino acids long. Trimming pared 0 bases from V and 0 bases from J, leaving 12 bases between. The DNA for the CDR3 is TGTGCCAGCAGCCAAGACTCCCCGGGGAGCTCCTACAATGAGCAGTTCTTC. It encodes CASSQDSPGSSYNEQFF.

The chain recombines TRBV7-9 with TRBJ2-4; 7 bases align to TRBD2. This CDR3 contains 18 residues. Trimming at V came to 5 bases and at J to 0 bases, leaving 13 bases not matched to a gene. CDR1 and CDR2 from the germline V gene are SEHNR and FQNEAQ (reference sequence). In nucleotides, the CDR3 is TGTGCCAGCAGCCCAAAGGCGGGAGCCACCTTAGCCAAAAACATTCAGTACTTC. It specifies CASSPKAGATLAKNIQYF.

The chain joins TRBV6-1 to TRBJ1-6; TRBD1 might be the D (6 bases). V was clipped by 5 bases and J by 14 bases, with 16 bases between them. Germline-derived CDR1 and CDR2 are MNHNS and SASEGT. The CDR3 extends over 13 amino acids. The chain's CDR3 is CASSTGTSHSLHF. The CDR3 nucleotides are TGTGCCAGCAGTACCGGGACATCTCATTCCCTCCACTTT.

The J gene is TRBJ2-1, the V gene TRBV25-1; 9 bases are shared with TRBD1. The CDR3 is 15 amino acids. V shed 3 bases and J 6 bases; nucleotides not matched to a gene: 6. Germline-derived CDR1 and CDR2 are MGHDK and SYGVNS. CDR3 amino acids: CASSDYGTGSNEQFF. CDR3 DNA: TGTGCCAGCAGTGATTATGGGACAGGGTCCAATGAGCAGTTCTTC.

The chain carries TRBV7-2 and TRBJ1-2; 7 bases are shared with TRBD1. The CDR3 runs to 13 residues. V shed 5 bases and J 2 bases; nucleotides not matched to a gene: 2. The germline V gene encodes CDR1 SGHTA and CDR2 FQGNSA. CDR3 residues: CASSPDRNYGYTF. The CDR3 nucleotides are TGTGCCAGCAGCCCGGACAGGAACTATGGCTACACCTTC.

V is TRBV18 and J is TRBJ2-3, with 10 nucleotides matching TRBD1. V lost 0 bases and J lost 6; bases outside the gene matches: 3. This CDR3 is built from 15 residues. Germline values: CDR1 KGHSH, CDR2 LQKENI. Here the CDR3 DNA reads TGTGCCAGCTCACCACCGGGACAGGGGACCGATACGCAGTATTTT. Translating gives CASSPPGQGTDTQYF.

The gene calls are TRBV9 and TRBJ2-3; D unclear. Deletions cut 0 bases from V and 0 bases from J, with 11 bases between. Germline V gives CDR1 SGDLS, CDR2 YYNGEE. This CDR3 region has 16 residues. The CDR3 here is CASSVGGTQSTDTQYF. The CDR3 region has the DNA TGTGCCAGCAGCGTAGGCGGAACCCAAAGCACAGATACGCAGTATTTT.

V gene TRBV15 combines with J gene TRBJ2-3, with TRBD2 identical over 7 bases. Losses at the gene ends were 0 bases for V and 5 bases for J; bases not matched to a gene: 5. This CDR3 is 15 amino acids long. Germline V gives CDR1 LNHNV, CDR2 YYDKDF (reference sequence). The DNA of the CDR3 is TGTGCCACCAGCAGAGATCGCGGGGGAGTAGATACGCAGTATTTT. Translation gives CATSRDRGGVDTQYF.

The chain uses TRBV5-4 and TRBJ2-2, with 8 bases that match TRBD1. V gave up 5 bases and J gave up 5 bases; unmatched junction bases: 2. The CDR3 spans 13 residues. Germline loops: CDR1 SGHNT, CDR2 YYREEE (reference sequence). In nucleotides, the CDR3 is TGTGCCAGCAGTCGGGACAGGACCGGGGAGCTGTTTTTT. Its translation: CASSRDRTGELFF.

The V and J genes are TRBV5-1 and TRBJ2-1; the D gene is possibly TRBD2 (5 bases). The CDR3 has 16 amino acids. The germline gives CDR1 SGHRS, CDR2 YFSETQ. V was cut by 0 bases and J by 8 bases, with 18 bases left in between. The CDR3 DNA follows: TGCGCCAGCAGCTTGGTTTTCCAGCGGAGTAGCTATGAGCAGTTCTTC. Encoded protein: CASSLVFQRSSYEQFF. Drawing the rest from reference TRBV5-1 and TRBJ2-1, the complete variable domain is KAGVTQTPRYLIKTRGQQVTLSCSPISGHRSVSWYQQTPGQGLQFLFEYFSETQRNKGNFPGRFSGRQFSNSRSEMNVSTLELGDSALYLCASSLVFQRSSYEQFFGPGTRLTVL.

The chain combines TRBV5-1 with TRBJ1-1; D is uncertain. The V and J ends lost 3 bases and 2 bases respectively, with 17 bases between them. The CDR3 sequence is 16 residues long. CDR1 is SGHRS, CDR2 YFSETQ, per germline. CDR3 loop: CASSSYGLGGNTEAFF. As DNA, the CDR3 is TGCGCCAGCAGCTCATATGGGCTTGGAGGAAACACTGAAGCTTTCTTT.

The rearrangement links TRBV19 to TRBJ1-1; 9 bases agree with TRBD1. Germline CDR1 reads LNHDA; CDR2 reads SQIVND (reference sequence). This CDR3 comprises 14 residues. The J segment lost 1 base and the V segment lost 7 bases, leaving 4 bases of the junction unmatched. The CDR3 is CASIGTGQNTEAFF. CDR3 bases: TGTGCCAGTATTGGGACAGGGCAGAACACTGAAGCTTTCTTT.

This sequence joins TRBV27 and TRBJ2-5, with D perhaps TRBD1 (6 bases). This CDR3 has 16 amino acids. V was trimmed by 6 bases and J by 5 bases, leaving 22 bases between them. Germline V lookup: CDR1 MNHEY, CDR2 SMNVEV (reference sequence). CDR3 nucleotides: TGTGCCAGCAGAAAAATGGGGGCGCGGGTCTTGGAGACCCAGTACTTC. Translating it yields CASRKMGARVLETQYF.

This chain links TRBV28 with TRBJ2-1; 8 bases are a match to TRBD2. J lost 2 bases, V lost 2 bases, and 11 bases had no gene match. The CDR3 is 18 amino acids. Germline CDR1 reads MDHEN; CDR2 reads SYDVKM. This CDR3 is CASSLGPSGLAAYNEQFF. The CDR3 bases are TGTGCCAGCAGTTTAGGTCCCAGCGGACTAGCCGCCTACAATGAGCAGTTCTTC. Complete variable domain (other parts from reference TRBV28 and TRBJ2-1): DVKVTQSSRYLVKRTGEKVFLECVQDMDHENMFWYRQDPGLGLRLIYFSYDVKMKEKGDIPEGYSVSREKKERFSLILESASTNQTSMYLCASSLGPSGLAAYNEQFFGPGTRLTVL.

This rearrangement joins TRBV25-1 to TRBJ2-7; D might be TRBD1 (6 bases). The CDR3 is 14 amino acids. The V end lost 8 bases, the J end lost 6 bases, and 20 bases lay between the germline ends. Germline V gene lookup returns CDR1 MGHDK and CDR2 SYGVNS. In nucleotides, the CDR3 is TGTGCCAGCTCCCTTTCGCAGGGGTCTCGCGAGCAGTACTTC. The encoded protein is CASSLSQGSREQYF.

The rearrangement links TRBV19 to TRBJ2-3; 8 bases line up with TRBD2. With V trimmed by 3 bases and J by 3 bases, 11 bases remained unmatched. Germline values: CDR1 LNHDA, CDR2 SQIVND (reference sequence). The CDR3 runs 17 residues. CDR3 sequence: CASSMRSVAGRTDTQYF. The CDR3 DNA follows: TGTGCCAGTAGTATGCGGTCGGTAGCGGGACGGACAGATACGCAGTATTTT.

The chain carries TRBV4-1 and TRBJ2-1; TRBD2 matches at 15 bases. Germline CDR1 is MGHRA and CDR2 is YSYEKL. The length of the CDR3 is 17 residues. V was pared by 3 bases and J by 3 bases, with 3 bases of the junction left unmatched. The CDR3 spells CASSHGLAGGNYNEQFF. For the CDR3, the DNA is TGCGCCAGCAGCCACGGACTAGCGGGGGGGAACTACAATGAGCAGTTCTTC.

A single count supports this clone. The gene calls are TRBV4-2 and TRBJ2-7; D is perhaps TRBD2 (6 bases). CDR3 size: 15 residues. The ends were cut back, 2 bases at V and 7 bases at J, with 18 bases in the middle. Germline values: CDR1 LGHNA, CDR2 YNFKEQ. CDR3 in amino acids: CASSQSSTGAGEQYF. CDR3 DNA sequence: TGTGCCAGCAGCCAAAGCTCGACGGGAGCGGGTGAGCAGTACTTC.

V gene TRBV27 combines with J gene TRBJ2-3; 8 bases are shared with TRBD2. In germline, CDR1 is MNHEY, CDR2 SMNVEV (reference sequence). The CDR3 is 22 residues long. Trimming at V came to 3 bases and at J to 0 bases, leaving 23 bases not matched to a gene. The CDR3 sequence: CASSFKPRELAAPKSSTDTQYF. The CDR3 region has the DNA TGTGCCAGCAGTTTTAAACCTCGGGAACTAGCGGCCCCAAAATCTAGCACAGATACGCAGTATTTT.

The chain joins TRBV25-1 to TRBJ1-4, with 7 bases fitting TRBD1. The V and J ends lost 4 bases and 3 bases, in that order; junction bases with no gene match: 8. The CDR3 extends over 16 amino acids. CDR1 and CDR2 from the germline V gene are MGHDK and SYGVNS. The DNA for the CDR3 is TGTGCCAGCAGTGCGGAGAGACAGGGTCCTAATGAAAAACTGTTTTTT. Amino acid sequence: CASSAERQGPNEKLFF.

This clone appeared once. The V gene is TRBV4-1, the J gene TRBJ2-7; 15 bases fit TRBD2. Germline lookup yields CDR1 MGHRA and CDR2 YSYEKL. The ends lost 1 base at V and 7 bases at J; junction bases unmatched: 8. The CDR3 covers 17 residues. CDR3: CASSQVGLAGGTGEQYF. CDR3 nucleotides: TGCGCCAGCAGCCAAGTGGGACTAGCGGGAGGAACGGGAGAGCAGTACTTC.